This T cell receptor (beta chain) was obtained from a study of technical replicates of blood from four donors. The CDR3 is 17 amino acids. V was clipped by 4 bases and J by 5 bases; unmatched bases: 7. Per the germline V gene, CDR1 is SGHAT and CDR2 is FQNNGV. Repertoires were generated with immunoSEQ multiplex PCR, while TCRdb's copy carries only in-frame clones and drops some. The repertoire holds tens of thousands of clones, with about 93% as singletons. This receptor was obtained from a human donor in good health. Source material: T cells isolated from PBMCs. The gene calls are TRBV11-2 and TRBJ2-2, with 13 bases aligning to TRBD2. The CDR3 coding sequence is TGTGCCAGCAGCTCCACCGGACTAGCGGGAGATACCGGGGAGCTGTTTTTT. It codes for CASSSTGLAGDTGELFF.